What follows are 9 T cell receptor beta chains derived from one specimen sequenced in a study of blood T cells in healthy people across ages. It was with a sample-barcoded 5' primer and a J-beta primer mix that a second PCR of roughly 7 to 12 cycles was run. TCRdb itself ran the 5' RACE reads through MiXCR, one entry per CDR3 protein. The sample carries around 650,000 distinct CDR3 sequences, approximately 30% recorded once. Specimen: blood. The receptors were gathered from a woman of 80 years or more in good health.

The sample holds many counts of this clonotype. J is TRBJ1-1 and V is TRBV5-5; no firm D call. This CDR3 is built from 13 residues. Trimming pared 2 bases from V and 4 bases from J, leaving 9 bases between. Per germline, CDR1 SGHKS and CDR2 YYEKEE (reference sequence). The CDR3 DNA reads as TGTGCCAGCAGCTTCAAGGTGAGCACTGAAGCTTTCTTT. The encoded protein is CASSFKVSTEAFF.

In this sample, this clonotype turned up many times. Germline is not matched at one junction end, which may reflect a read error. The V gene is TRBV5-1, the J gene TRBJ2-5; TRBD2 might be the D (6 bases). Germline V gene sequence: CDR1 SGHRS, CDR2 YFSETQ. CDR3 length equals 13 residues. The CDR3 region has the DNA TGTGCCAGCAGCTTTGGAGGGGAAGAGACCCAGTACTTC. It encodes CASSFGGEETQYF.

CDR3 bases: TGTGCCAGCAGCTTGGCAGTCAACACCGGGGAGCTGTTTTTT. It codes for CASSLAVNTGELFF. The V gene is TRBV5-6, the J gene TRBJ2-2, with D hard to call. This CDR3 spans 14 amino acids. Germline assignment: CDR1 SGHDT and CDR2 YYEEEE. The germline V and J ends were trimmed by 0 bases and 2 bases, with 5 bases remaining between them.

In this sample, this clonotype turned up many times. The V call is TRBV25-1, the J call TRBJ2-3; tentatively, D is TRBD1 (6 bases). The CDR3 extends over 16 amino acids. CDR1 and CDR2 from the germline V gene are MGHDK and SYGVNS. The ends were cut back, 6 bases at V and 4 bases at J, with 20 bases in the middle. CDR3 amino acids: CASSEGTGMASDTQYF. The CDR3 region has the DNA TGTGCCAGCAGCGAGGGTACAGGGATGGCTTCAGATACGCAGTATTTT.

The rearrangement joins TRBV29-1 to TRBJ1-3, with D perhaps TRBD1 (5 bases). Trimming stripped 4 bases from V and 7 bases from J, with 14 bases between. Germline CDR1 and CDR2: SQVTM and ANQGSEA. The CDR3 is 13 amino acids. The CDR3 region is CSVVQGGSNTIYF. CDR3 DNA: TGCAGCGTTGTCCAGGGTGGGAGTAACACCATATATTTT.

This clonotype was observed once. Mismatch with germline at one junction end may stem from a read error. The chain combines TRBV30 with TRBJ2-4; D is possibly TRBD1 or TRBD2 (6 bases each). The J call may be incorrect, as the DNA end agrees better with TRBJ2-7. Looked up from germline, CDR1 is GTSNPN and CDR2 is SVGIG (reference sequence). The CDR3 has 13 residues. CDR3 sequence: CVWGRGGGYEQYF. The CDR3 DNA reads TGTGTCTGGGGCAGGGGAGGCGGCTACGAGCAGTACTTC.

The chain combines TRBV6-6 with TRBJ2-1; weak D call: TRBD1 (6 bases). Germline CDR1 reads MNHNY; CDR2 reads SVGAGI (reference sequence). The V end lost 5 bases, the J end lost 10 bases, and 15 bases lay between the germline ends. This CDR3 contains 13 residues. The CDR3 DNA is TGTGCCAGCAGTCAAGGACAGTTATACGAGCAGTTCTTC. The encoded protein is CASSQGQLYEQFF.

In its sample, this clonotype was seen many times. CDR3 nucleotides: TGTGCCAGCAGTTACGGGGCGGAAGCTAGCACAGATACGCAGTATTTT. It specifies CASSYGAEASTDTQYF. The V and J genes are TRBV6-6 and TRBJ2-3; tentative D call: TRBD1 (5 bases). CDR3 size: 16 residues. V lost 2 bases and J 0 bases, leaving 12 bases between the germline ends. Germline V lookup: CDR1 MNHNY, CDR2 SVGAGI (reference sequence).

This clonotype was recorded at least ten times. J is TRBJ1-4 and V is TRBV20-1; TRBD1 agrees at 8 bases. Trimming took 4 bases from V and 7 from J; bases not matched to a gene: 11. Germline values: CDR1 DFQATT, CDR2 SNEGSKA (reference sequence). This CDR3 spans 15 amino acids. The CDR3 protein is CSAIPGQGRGEKLFF. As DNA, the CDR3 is TGCAGTGCTATCCCTGGACAGGGCAGAGGTGAAAAACTGTTTTTT.